The T cell receptor beta chain under discussion was sequenced for a study of T-cell memory formation after mild COVID-19. The CDR3 is made up of 14 amino acids. Germline lookup yields CDR1 SGHRS and CDR2 YFSETQ. V dropped 2 bases and J dropped 1 base, with 9 bases sitting between them. The authors produced TCR alpha and TCR beta cDNA libraries with sample barcodes and UMIs by 5'RACE using constant-segment primers. TCRdb passed the 5' RACE reads through MiXCR, listing each CDR3 protein once. The data contain some 40,000 distinct CDR3 sequences, less than 8% of them singletons. The table lists this clonotype with a few counts.

This clonotype originated in an adult who had mild COVID-19 (a few samples of this study predate the infection). Cell type and time point are not known. The sequenced sample consisted of PBMCs or a T cell subset sorted from them (not recorded which). V and J are TRBV5-1 and TRBJ2-5, with D maybe TRBD1 (6 bases). In nucleotides, the CDR3 is TGCGCCAGCAGCTTTACCAGGGGCCAAGAGACCCAGTACTTC. Its protein is CASSFTRGQETQYF.